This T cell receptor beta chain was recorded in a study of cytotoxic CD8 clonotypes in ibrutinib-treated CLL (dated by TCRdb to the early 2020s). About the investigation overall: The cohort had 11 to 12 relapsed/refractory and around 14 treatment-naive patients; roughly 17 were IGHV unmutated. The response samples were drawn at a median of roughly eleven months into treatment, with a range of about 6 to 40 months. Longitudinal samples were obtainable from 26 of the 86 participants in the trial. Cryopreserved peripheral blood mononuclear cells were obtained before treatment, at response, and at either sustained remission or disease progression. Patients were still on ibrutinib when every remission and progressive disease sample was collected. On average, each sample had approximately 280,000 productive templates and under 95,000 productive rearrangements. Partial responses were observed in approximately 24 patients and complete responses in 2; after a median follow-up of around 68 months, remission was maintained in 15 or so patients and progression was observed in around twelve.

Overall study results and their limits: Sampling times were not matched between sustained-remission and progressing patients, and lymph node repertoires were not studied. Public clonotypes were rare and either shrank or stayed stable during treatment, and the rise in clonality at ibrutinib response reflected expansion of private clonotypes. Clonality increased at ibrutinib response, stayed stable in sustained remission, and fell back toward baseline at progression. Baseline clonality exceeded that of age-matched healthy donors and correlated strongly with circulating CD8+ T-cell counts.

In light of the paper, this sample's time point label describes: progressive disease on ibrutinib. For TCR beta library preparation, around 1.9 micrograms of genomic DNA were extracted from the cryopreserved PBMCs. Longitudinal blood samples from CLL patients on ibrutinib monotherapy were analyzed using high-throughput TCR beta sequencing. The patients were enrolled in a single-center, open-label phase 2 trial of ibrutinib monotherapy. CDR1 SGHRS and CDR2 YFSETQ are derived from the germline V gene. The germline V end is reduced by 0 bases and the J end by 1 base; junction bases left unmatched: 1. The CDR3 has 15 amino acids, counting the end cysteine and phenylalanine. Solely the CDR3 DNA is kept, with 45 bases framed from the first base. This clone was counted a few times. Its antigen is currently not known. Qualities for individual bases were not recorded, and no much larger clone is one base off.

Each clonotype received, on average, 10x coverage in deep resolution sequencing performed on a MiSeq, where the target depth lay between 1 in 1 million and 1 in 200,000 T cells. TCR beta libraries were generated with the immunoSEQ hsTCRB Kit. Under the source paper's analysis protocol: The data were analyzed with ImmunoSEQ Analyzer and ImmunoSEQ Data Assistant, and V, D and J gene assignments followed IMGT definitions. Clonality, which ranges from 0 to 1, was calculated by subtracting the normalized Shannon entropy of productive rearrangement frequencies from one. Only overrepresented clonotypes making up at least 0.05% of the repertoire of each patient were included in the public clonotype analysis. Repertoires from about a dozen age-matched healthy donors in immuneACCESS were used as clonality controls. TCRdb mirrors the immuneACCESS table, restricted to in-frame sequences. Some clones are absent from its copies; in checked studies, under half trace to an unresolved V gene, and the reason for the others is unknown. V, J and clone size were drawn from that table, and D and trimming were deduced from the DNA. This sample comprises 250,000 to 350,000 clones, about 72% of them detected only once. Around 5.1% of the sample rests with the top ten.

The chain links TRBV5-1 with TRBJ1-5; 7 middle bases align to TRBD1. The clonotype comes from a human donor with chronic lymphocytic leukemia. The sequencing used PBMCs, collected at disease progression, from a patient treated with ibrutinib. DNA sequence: TGCGCCAGCAGCTTGGAGACAGGGAGCAATCAGCCCCAGCATTTT. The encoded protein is CASSLETGSNQPQHF.